The 19 T cell receptor beta chains below were found in one sample sequenced in a study of blood T cell repertoires in COVID-19. The repertoire was sequenced with immunoSEQ multiplex PCR; TCRdb's copy has only in-frame clones and lacks some. Of around 230,000 clones listed, about nine tenths are singletons. Sequencing was done on a sample of PBMCs or T cells enriched from blood (not recorded which). These receptors all come from a middle-aged woman with acute COVID-19.

The chain carries TRBV29-1 and TRBJ2-3, with D maybe TRBD2 (6 bases). Trimming took off 3 bases at V and 5 bases at J, with 12 bases between the two ends. The germline V gene encodes CDR1 SQVTM and CDR2 ANQGSEA. This CDR3 has 13 amino acids. CDR3 sequence reads: CSVDGEDGDTQYF. CDR3 in DNA: TGCAGCGTTGATGGGGAGGACGGAGATACGCAGTATTTT.

This rearrangement joins TRBV6-5 to TRBJ2-7; 8 bases align to TRBD1. In germline, CDR1 is MNHEY, CDR2 SVGAGI. The CDR3 is 14 residues long. Unmatched junction bases numbered 8, after V lost 6 bases and J lost 4 bases. CDR3 coding DNA: TGTGCCAGCAGGAGGTCGGGACAGGTTTACGAGCAGTACGTC. Amino acid sequence: CASRRSGQVYEQYV.

The chain carries TRBV2 and TRBJ1-1, with D hard to call. This CDR3 region has 13 residues. Trimming took 2 bases from V and 12 from J, leaving 16 bases between them. CDR1 and CDR2 (germline): SNHLY, FYNNEI. The CDR3 region is CASSELTIGVPFF. In DNA form, the CDR3 reads TGTGCCAGCAGTGAATTGACTATCGGCGTGCCTTTCTTT.

This chain links TRBV2 with TRBJ2-5; possible D gene TRBD1, 6 bases. Germline-derived CDR1 and CDR2 are SNHLY and FYNNEI. The CDR3 covers 13 residues. Trimming removed 4 bases from V and 5 bases from J, with 11 bases in between. CDR3 in amino acids: CASSAQGWETQYF. The CDR3 nucleotides are TGTGCCAGCAGTGCGCAGGGGTGGGAGACCCAGTACTTC.

The chain recombines TRBV2 with TRBJ2-7; 8 nucleotides line up with TRBD2. The CDR3 has 13 amino acids. Germline CDR1 is SNHLY and CDR2 is FYNNEI. With V trimmed by 3 bases and J by 2 bases, 0 bases remained unmatched. The CDR3 DNA reads TGTGCCAGCAGTGATAGCGGGACCTACGAGCAGTACGTC. Its protein is CASSDSGTYEQYV.

The CDR3, as DNA: TGCAGCGCCGACCCTAGGGGGACAGAGACCCAGTACTTC. Its protein is CSADPRGTETQYF. The rearrangement links TRBV29-1 to TRBJ2-5, with D perhaps matching TRBD1 (6 bases). The germline CDR1 and CDR2 sequences are SQVTM and ANQGSEA. The CDR3 has 13 residues. Trimming cost V 7 bases and J 4 bases, with 16 bases left between them.

On this clone: At the DNA level, this CDR3 is encoded by other sequences in the same sample as well. The chain uses TRBV19 and TRBJ1-1, with D possibly TRBD1 on 5 matching bases. CDR3 size: 14 residues. The V end lost 3 bases, the J end lost 5 bases, and 13 bases lay between the germline ends. Germline V CDR1 and CDR2: LNHDA, SQIVND (reference sequence). CDR3 sequence reads: CASSIRQGGTEAFF. CDR3 coding DNA: TGTGCCAGTAGTATCCGGCAGGGAGGGACTGAAGCTTTCTTT.

This chain joins TRBV29-1 and TRBJ1-3; 11 bases match TRBD1. Trimming at V came to 7 bases and at J to 0 bases, leaving 20 bases not matched to a gene. Germline CDR1 is SQVTM and CDR2 is ANQGSEA. The CDR3 is 20 amino acids. The CDR3 region is CSGPLDRDRGFPSSGNTIYF. The CDR3 bases are TGCAGCGGGCCGCTAGACCGGGACAGGGGGTTCCCAAGCTCTGGAAACACCATATATTTT.

This chain connects TRBV11-2 to TRBJ1-2; unclear D gene. The CDR3 totals 16 residues. Trimming shortened V by 0 bases and J by 3 bases, and 14 bases separated the two germline ends. From germline, CDR1 is SGHAT and CDR2 FQNNGV. CDR3 nucleotides: TGTGCCAGCAGCTTAGATTCGGGAGGGAAGGACTATGGCTACACCTTC. It specifies CASSLDSGGKDYGYTF.

This chain uses TRBV7-9 with TRBJ1-6; 8 nucleotides agree with TRBD1. Germline CDR1 and CDR2: SEHNR and FQNEAQ (reference sequence). This CDR3 is 17 amino acids long. Unmatched junction bases numbered 17, after V lost 5 bases and J lost 11 bases. The CDR3 reads CASSIIPPGQGETPLHF. CDR3 nucleotide sequence: TGTGCCAGCAGCATCATCCCCCCCGGACAGGGAGAAACACCCCTCCACTTT.

The rearrangement uses TRBV7-2 and TRBJ2-5, with 8 bases aligning to TRBD2. CDR1 SGHTA and CDR2 FQGNSA come from the germline V gene. The V segment lost 3 bases and the J segment 5 bases; nucleotides outside the gene matches: 8. The CDR3 spans 15 residues. CDR3 DNA sequence: TGTGCCAGCAGCTTCGCAAGCGGGAGTGAGGAGACCCAGTACTTC. Translating gives CASSFASGSEETQYF.

The gene calls are TRBV29-1 and TRBJ1-1, with 8 bases aligning to TRBD1. The CDR3 spans 13 residues. The V and J ends lost 7 bases and 3 bases, in that order; junction bases with no gene match: 7. CDR1 is SQVTM, CDR2 ANQGSEA, per germline. The CDR3 spells CSAELTGDTEAFF. The CDR3 bases are TGCAGCGCCGAATTGACAGGGGACACTGAAGCTTTCTTT.

V and J are TRBV5-1 and TRBJ2-2; 10 bases fit TRBD2. The CDR3 spans 15 residues. The germline gives CDR1 SGHRS, CDR2 YFSETQ. The J segment lost 4 bases and the V segment lost 3 bases, leaving 3 bases of the junction unmatched. CDR3: CASSSTSGSTGELFF. The CDR3 DNA follows: TGCGCCAGCAGCTCGACTAGCGGGTCCACCGGGGAGCTGTTTTTT. Full variable domain (missing parts from reference TRBV5-1 and TRBJ2-2): KAGVTQTPRYLIKTRGQQVTLSCSPISGHRSVSWYQQTPGQGLQFLFEYFSETQRNKGNFPGRFSGRQFSNSRSEMNVSTLELGDSALYLCASSSTSGSTGELFFGEGSRLTVL.

This sequence joins TRBV5-1 and TRBJ2-7; 9 bases fit TRBD1. The ends lost 1 base at V and 2 bases at J; junction bases unmatched: 4. This CDR3 is built from 15 residues. Germline V gene data show CDR1 as SGHRS and CDR2 as YFSETQ. The chain's CDR3 is CASSLSGQGPYEQYV. The CDR3 DNA follows: TGCGCCAGCAGCTTGTCGGGACAGGGTCCCTACGAGCAGTACGTC.

This rearrangement joins TRBV20-1 to TRBJ1-6, with a possible D match to TRBD1 (5 bases). V dropped 3 bases and J dropped 10 bases, with 13 bases sitting between them. Germline CDR1 and CDR2: DFQATT and SNEGSKA (reference sequence). CDR3 size: 13 residues. CDR3 amino acids: CSASVGKGSPLHF. The CDR3 DNA follows: TGCAGTGCTAGTGTGGGAAAGGGGTCACCCCTCCACTTT.

This clone was counted between two and nine times. V gene TRBV9 combines with J gene TRBJ2-1; D is ambiguous. The germline V gene encodes CDR1 SGDLS and CDR2 YYNGEE. This CDR3 region has 15 residues. V lost 1 base to trimming and J lost 0 bases, with 8 bases between them. CDR3 amino acids: CASSVSGNSYNEQFF. The DNA of the CDR3 is TGTGCCAGCAGCGTATCAGGAAACTCCTACAATGAGCAGTTCTTC.

As regards this clone: Other DNA sequences in the same sample also yield this CDR3. The chain recombines TRBV5-1 with TRBJ2-5, with D possibly being TRBD2 (6 bases). V was cut by 1 base and J by 2 bases, with 9 bases left in between. The germline V gene has CDR1 SGHRS and CDR2 YFSETQ. The CDR3 totals 14 residues. The CDR3 bases are TGCGCCAGCAGCTTGTCTGGGGGGCAAGAGACCCAGTACTTC. This sequence encodes CASSLSGGQETQYF. The full variable domain, its missing parts supplied by reference TRBV5-1 and TRBJ2-5, is KAGVTQTPRYLIKTRGQQVTLSCSPISGHRSVSWYQQTPGQGLQFLFEYFSETQRNKGNFPGRFSGRQFSNSRSEMNVSTLELGDSALYLCASSLSGGQETQYFGPGTRLLVL.

The chain recombines TRBV27 with TRBJ2-4; D call uncertain. CDR1 and CDR2 (germline): MNHEY, SMNVEV (reference sequence). There are 15 residues in the CDR3. V gave up 4 bases and J gave up 0 bases, with 10 bases separating them. CDR3 protein: CASSSSELAKNIQYF. CDR3 bases: TGTGCCAGCAGTTCCTCTGAGTTAGCCAAAAACATTCAGTACTTC.

This clone was found a few times. V and J are TRBV28 and TRBJ1-5; weak D call: TRBD1 (6 bases). The CDR3 has 14 amino acids. CDR1 is MDHEN and CDR2 is SYDVKM in the germline V gene. Trimming pared 7 bases from V and 1 base from J, leaving 11 bases between. For the CDR3, the DNA is TGTGCCAGCAACCCGGGGGGCAGCAATCAGCCCCAGCATTTT. The encoded protein is CASNPGGSNQPQHF.